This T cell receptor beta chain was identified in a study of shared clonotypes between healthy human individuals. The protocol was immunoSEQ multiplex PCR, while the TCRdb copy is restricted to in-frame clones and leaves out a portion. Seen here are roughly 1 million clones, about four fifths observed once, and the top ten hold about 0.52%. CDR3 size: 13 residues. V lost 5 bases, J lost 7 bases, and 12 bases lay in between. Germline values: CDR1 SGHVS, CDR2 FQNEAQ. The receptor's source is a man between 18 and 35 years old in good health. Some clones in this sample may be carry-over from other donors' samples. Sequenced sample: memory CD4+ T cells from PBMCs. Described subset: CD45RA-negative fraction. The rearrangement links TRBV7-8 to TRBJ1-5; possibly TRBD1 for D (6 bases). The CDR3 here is CASSDTGRQPQHF. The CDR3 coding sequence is TGTGCCAGCAGCGATACAGGGAGACAGCCCCAGCATTTT.